This T cell receptor (beta chain) was sequenced during a study of T cell repertoires and Cas9 in healthy adults. A remark on this clone: Its antigen is still unknown.

The data were produced by immunoSEQ multiplex PCR, yet TCRdb's version contains in-frame clones alone and is incomplete. The sample yields roughly 23,000 clones, about 90% seen once. Trimming took 6 bases from V and 6 from J, leaving 11 bases between them. CDR3 length: 12 residues. Germline CDR1 is MNHNY and CDR2 is SVGAGI (reference sequence). Whole-study results and caveats: In vitro, SpCas9-reactive Tregs were reported to curb effector T cell proliferation and function.

This chain joins TRBV6-6 and TRBJ1-1; no firm D call. The TCR was taken from a human donor in good health. Sequencing was carried out using CD4+ effector T cells (CD127+, CD25-, CD137-, CD154-) from PBMCs; culture status not recorded. The CDR3: CASRYGLAEAFF. CDR3 DNA: TGTGCCAGCAGGTATGGGCTCGCTGAAGCTTTCTTT.